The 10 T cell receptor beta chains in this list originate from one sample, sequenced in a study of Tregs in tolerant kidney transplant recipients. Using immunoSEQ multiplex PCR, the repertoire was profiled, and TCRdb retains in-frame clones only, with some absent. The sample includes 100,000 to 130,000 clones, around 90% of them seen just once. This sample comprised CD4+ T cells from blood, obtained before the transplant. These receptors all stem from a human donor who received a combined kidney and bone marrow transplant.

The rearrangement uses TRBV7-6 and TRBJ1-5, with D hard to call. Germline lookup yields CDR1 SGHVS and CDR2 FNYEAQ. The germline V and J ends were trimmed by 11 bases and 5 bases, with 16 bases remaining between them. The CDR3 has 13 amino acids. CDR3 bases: TGTGCCCAATTCGGGAGTACCTATCAGCCCCAGCATTTT. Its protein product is CAQFGSTYQPQHF.

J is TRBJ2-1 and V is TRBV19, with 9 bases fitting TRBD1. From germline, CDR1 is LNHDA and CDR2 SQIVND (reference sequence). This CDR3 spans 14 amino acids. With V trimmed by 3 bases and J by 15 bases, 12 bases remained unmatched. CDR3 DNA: TGTGCCAGTAGTATTGGCTCGGGACAGGGTCAACCGTTCTTC. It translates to CASSIGSGQGQPFF. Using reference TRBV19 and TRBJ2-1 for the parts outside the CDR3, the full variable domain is DGGITQSPKYLFRKEGQNVTLSCEQNLNHDAMYWYRQDPGQGLRLIYYSQIVNDFQKGDIAEGYSVSREKKESFPLTVTSAQKNPTAFYLCASSIGSGQGQPFFGPGTRLTVL.

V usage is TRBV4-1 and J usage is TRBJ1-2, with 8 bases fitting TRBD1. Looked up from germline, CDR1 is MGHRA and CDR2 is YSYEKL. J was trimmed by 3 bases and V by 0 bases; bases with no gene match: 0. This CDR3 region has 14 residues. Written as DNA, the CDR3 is TGCGCCAGCAGCCAAGAGGACAGGGACTATGGCTACACCTTC. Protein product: CASSQEDRDYGYTF.

The CDR3 bases are TGTGCCAGCAGCTTAGGTGGCTCCAACACTGAAGCTTTCTTT. It is translated as CASSLGGSNTEAFF. The chain recombines TRBV7-9 with TRBJ1-1; D is undetermined. Per the germline V gene, CDR1 is SEHNR and CDR2 is FQNEAQ (reference sequence). The ends were cut back, 1 base at V and 2 bases at J, with 8 bases in the middle. This CDR3 contains 14 residues.

The DNA for the CDR3 is TGTGCCAGCAGCGTAGCTACAGGAGCAGCCTACGAGCAGTACTTC. It codes for CASSVATGAAYEQYF. The chain uses TRBV9 and TRBJ2-7; tentative D call: TRBD1 (5 bases). CDR1 and CDR2 (germline): SGDLS, YYNGEE. The V gene lost 0 bases and the J gene lost 2 bases, with 12 bases spanning the gap. The CDR3 has 15 amino acids.

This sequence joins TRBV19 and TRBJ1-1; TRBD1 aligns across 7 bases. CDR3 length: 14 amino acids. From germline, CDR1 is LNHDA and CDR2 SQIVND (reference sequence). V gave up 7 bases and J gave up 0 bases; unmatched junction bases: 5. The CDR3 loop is CASTFDRVNTEAFF. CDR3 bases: TGTGCCAGTACCTTTGACAGGGTGAACACTGAAGCTTTCTTT.

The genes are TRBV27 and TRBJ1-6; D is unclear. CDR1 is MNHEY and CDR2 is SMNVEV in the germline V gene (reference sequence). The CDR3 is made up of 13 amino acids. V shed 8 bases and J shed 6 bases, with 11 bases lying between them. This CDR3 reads CASRPGGNSPLHF. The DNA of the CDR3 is TGTGCCAGCCGGCCAGGTGGTAATTCACCCCTCCACTTT.

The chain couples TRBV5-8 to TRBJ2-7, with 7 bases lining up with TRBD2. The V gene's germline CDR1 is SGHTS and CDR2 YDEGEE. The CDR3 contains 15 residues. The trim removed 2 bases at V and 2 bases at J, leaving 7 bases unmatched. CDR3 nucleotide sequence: TGTGCCAGCAGCTTTTATGGGGAGGGGACCTACGAGCAGTACTTC. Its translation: CASSFYGEGTYEQYF.

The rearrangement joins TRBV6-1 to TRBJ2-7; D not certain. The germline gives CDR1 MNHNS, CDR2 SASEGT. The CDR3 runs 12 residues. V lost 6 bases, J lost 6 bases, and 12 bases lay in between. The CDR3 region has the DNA TGTGCCAGCAGGCTGATAGCACTCGAGCAGTACTTC. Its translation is CASRLIALEQYF.

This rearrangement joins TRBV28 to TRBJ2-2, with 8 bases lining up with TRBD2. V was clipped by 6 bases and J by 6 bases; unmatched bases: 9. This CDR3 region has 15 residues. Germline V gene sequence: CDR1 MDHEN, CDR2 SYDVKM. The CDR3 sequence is CASSLGLGRSGELFF. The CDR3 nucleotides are TGTGCCAGCAGCCTGGGACTAGGAAGGTCCGGGGAGCTGTTTTTT. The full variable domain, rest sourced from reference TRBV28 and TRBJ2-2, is DVKVTQSSRYLVKRTGEKVFLECVQDMDHENMFWYRQDPGLGLRLIYFSYDVKMKEKGDIPEGYSVSREKKERFSLILESASTNQTSMYLCASSLGLGRSGELFFGEGSRLTVL.